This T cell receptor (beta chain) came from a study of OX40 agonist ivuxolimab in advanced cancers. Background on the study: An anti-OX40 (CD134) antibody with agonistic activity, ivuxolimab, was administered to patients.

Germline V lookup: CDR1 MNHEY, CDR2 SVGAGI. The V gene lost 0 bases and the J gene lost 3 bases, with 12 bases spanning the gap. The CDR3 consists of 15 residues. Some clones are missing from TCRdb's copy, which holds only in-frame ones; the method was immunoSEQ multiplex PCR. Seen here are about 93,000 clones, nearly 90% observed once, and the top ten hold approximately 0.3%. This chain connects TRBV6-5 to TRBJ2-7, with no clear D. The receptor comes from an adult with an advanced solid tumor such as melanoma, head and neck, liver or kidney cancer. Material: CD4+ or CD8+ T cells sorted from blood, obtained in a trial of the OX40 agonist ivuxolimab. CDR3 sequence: CASSYSMDLLYEQYF. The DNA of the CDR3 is TGTGCCAGCAGTTACTCAATGGACCTTCTCTACGAGCAGTACTTC.